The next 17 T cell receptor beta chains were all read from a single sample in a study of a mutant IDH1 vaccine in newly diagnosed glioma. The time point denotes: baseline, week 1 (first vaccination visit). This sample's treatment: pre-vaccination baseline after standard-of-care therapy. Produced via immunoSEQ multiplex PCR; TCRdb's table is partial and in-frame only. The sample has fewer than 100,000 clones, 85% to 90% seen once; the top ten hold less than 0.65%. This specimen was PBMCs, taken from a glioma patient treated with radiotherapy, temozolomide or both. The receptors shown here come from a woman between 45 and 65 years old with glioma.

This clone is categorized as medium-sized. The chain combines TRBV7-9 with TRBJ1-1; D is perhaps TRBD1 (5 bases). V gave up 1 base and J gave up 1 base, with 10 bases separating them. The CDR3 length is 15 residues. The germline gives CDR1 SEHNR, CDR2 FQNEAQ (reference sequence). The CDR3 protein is CASSLEKQGNTEAFF. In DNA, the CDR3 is TGTGCCAGCAGCTTAGAAAAGCAGGGGAACACTGAAGCTTTCTTT.

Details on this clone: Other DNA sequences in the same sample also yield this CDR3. This chain's CDR3 is CASSLGGNTEAFF. For the CDR3, the DNA is TGCGCCAGCAGCCTGGGAGGGAACACTGAAGCTTTCTTT. The genes are TRBV5-1 and TRBJ1-1; no firm D call. The CDR3 covers 13 residues. The germline gives CDR1 SGHRS, CDR2 YFSETQ. Trimming removed 4 bases at V and 1 base at J, with 8 bases between.

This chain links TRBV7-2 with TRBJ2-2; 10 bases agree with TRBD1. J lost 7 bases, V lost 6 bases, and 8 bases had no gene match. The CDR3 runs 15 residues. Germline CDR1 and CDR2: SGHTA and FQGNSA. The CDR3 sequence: CASRRDRGWSGELFF. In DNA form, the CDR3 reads TGTGCCAGCAGACGGGACAGGGGCTGGAGCGGGGAGCTGTTTTTT.

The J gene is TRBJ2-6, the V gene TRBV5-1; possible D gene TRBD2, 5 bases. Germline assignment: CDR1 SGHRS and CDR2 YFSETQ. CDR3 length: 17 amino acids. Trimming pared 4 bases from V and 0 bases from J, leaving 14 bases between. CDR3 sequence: CASSGGLFTSGANVLTF. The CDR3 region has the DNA TGCGCCAGCAGCGGAGGACTGTTCACCTCTGGGGCCAACGTCCTGACTTTC.

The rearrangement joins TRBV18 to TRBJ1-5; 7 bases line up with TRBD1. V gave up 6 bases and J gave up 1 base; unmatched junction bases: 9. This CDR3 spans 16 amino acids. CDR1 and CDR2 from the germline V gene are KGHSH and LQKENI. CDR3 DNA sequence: TGTGCCAGCTCCCTAGAAAGGGGGCTAAGCAATCAGCCCCAGCATTTT. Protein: CASSLERGLSNQPQHF.

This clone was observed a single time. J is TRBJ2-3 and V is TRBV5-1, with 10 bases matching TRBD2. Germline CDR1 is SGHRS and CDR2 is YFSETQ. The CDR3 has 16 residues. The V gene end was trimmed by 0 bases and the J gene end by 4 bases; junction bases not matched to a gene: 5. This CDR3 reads CASSLASGRVADTQYF. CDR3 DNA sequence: TGCGCCAGCAGCTTGGCTAGCGGGAGAGTAGCAGATACGCAGTATTTT.

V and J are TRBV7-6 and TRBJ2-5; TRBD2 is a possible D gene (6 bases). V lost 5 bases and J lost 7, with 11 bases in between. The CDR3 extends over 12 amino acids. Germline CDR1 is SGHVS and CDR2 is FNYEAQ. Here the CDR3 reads CASSMEGLTQYF. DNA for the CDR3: TGTGCCAGCAGCATGGAGGGCCTGACCCAGTACTTC. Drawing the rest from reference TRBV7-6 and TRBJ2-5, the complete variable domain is GAGVSQSPRYKVTKRGQDVALRCDPISGHVSLYWYRQALGQGPEFLTYFNYEAQQDKSGLPNDRFSAERPEGSISTLTIQRTEQRDSAMYRCASSMEGLTQYFGPGTRLLVL.

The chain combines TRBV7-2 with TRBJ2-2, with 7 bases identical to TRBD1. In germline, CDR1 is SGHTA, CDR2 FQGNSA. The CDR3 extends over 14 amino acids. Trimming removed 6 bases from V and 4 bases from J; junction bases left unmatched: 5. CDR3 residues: CASRPGGGTGELFF. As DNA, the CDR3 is TGTGCCAGCAGGCCAGGGGGTGGCACCGGGGAGCTGTTTTTT. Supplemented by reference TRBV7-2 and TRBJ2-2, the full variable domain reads GAGVSQSPSNKVTEKGKDVELRCDPISGHTALYWYRQSLGQGLEFLIYFQGNSAPDKSGLPSDRFSAERTGGSVSTLTIQRTQQEDSAVYLCASRPGGGTGELFFGEGSRLTVL.

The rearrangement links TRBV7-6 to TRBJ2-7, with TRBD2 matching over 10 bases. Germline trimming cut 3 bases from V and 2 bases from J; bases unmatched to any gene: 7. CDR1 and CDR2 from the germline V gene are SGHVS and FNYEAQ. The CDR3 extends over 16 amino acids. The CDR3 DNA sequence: TGTGCCAGCAGCTTGCCTAGCGGGAGAAGCACCTACGAGCAGTACTTC. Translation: CASSLPSGRSTYEQYF.

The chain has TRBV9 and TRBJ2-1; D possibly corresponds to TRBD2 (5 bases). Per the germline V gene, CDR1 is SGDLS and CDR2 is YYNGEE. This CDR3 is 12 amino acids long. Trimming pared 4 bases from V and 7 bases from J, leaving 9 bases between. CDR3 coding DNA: TGTGCCAGCAGCCAACCGGGGAATGAGCAGTTCTTC. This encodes CASSQPGNEQFF.

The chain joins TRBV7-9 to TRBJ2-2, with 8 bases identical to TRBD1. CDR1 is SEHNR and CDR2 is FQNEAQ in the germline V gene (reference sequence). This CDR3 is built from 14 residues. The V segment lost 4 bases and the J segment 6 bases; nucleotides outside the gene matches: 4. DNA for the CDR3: TGTGCCAGCAGCTCGGACAGGGTAGCCGGGGAGCTGTTTTTT. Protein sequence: CASSSDRVAGELFF.

The CDR3 reads CASSPRGSGSSGNTIYF. CDR3 in DNA: TGTGCCAGCTCCCCAAGGGGATCCGGAAGCTCTGGAAACACCATATATTTT. The V and J genes are TRBV18 and TRBJ1-3; weak D call: TRBD1 (5 bases). CDR1 and CDR2 from the germline V gene are KGHSH and LQKENI. V lost 6 bases and J 0 bases, leaving 18 bases between the germline ends. The length of the CDR3 is 17 residues.

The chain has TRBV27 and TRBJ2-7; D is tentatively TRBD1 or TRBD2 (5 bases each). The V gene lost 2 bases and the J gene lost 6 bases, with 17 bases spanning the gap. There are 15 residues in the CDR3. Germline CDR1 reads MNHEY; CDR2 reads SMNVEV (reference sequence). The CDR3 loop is CASSLRPYEGREQYF. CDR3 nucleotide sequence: TGTGCCAGCAGTTTAAGGCCCTATGAGGGGCGCGAGCAGTACTTC.

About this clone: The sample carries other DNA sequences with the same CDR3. The CDR3 sequence: CASSWGTGYEQYF. In nucleotides, the CDR3 is TGCGCCAGCAGCTGGGGGACTGGCTACGAGCAGTACTTC. This chain joins TRBV5-1 and TRBJ2-7, with D perhaps TRBD2 (6 bases). This CDR3 has 13 residues. V was shortened by 3 bases and J by 3 bases, with 10 bases between the two germline ends. CDR1 is SGHRS, CDR2 YFSETQ, per germline.

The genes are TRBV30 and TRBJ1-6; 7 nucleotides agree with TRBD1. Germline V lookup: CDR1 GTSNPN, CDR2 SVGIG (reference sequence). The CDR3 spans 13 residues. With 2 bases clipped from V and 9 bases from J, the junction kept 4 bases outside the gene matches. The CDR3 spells CAWSLDRVSPLHF. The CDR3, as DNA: TGTGCCTGGAGTTTAGACAGGGTTTCACCCCTCCACTTT.

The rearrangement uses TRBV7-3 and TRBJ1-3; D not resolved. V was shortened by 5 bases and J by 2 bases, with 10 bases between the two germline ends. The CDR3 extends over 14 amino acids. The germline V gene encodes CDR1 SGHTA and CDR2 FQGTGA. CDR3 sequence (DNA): TGTGCCAGCAGCGAGGGCACGACTGGAAACACCATATATTTT. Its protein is CASSEGTTGNTIYF.

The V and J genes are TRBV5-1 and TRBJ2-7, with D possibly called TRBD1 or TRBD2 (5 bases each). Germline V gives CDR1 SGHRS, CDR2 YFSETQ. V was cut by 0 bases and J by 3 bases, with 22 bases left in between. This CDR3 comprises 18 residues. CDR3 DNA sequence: TGCGCCAGCAGCTTGGGGGTCGAGGGGATCTTAACCCTCTACGAGCAGTACTTC. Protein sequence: CASSLGVEGILTLYEQYF.